These T cell receptor beta chains were read from a single sample in a study of blood T cell repertoires in COVID-19. Produced via immunoSEQ multiplex PCR; TCRdb's table is partial and in-frame only. The table shows around 290,000 clones, with roughly 87% occurring only once. The sample consisted of PBMCs or T cells enriched from blood (not recorded which). The receptor source for this set is a woman in her thirties who had recovered from COVID-19. Each CDR3 is given with its conserved first and last residue. D genes are given only for firm matches. Clone size appears in some rows only: once, few, many, or a class for an expanded clone.

clone_size	d_call	v_call	j_call	cdr3_nt	cdr3_aa
once	NA	TRBV10-3	TRBJ2-7	TGTGCCATCAGTGAGGTAGCCTACGAGCAGTACTTC	CAISEVAYEQYF
NA	NA	TRBV12-3/TRBV12-4	TRBJ1-4	TGTGCCAGCAGTTTAAAGGAGGGCGCAAAACTGTTTTTT	CASSLKEGAKLFF
NA	TRBD1	TRBV19	TRBJ1-2	TGTGCCAGTAGGATGGGGGGACAGGGCCTCTATGGCTACACCTTC	CASRMGGQGLYGYTF
NA	NA	TRBV18	TRBJ2-7	TGTGCCAGCTCACCTGGGGGGGCCAGCCACGAGCAGTACTTC	CASSPGGASHEQYF
NA	TRBD1	TRBV19	TRBJ2-2	TGTGCCAGTTGTCCTCGGGACAGGGGCCCAGCGAACACCGGGGAGCTGTTTTTT	CASCPRDRGPANTGELFF
NA	NA	TRBV9	TRBJ1-2	TGTGCCAGCAGCGTAACTGAGAACTATGGCTACACCTTC	CASSVTENYGYTF
NA	TRBD2	TRBV7-3	TRBJ2-2	TGTGCCAGCAGCGCGCCTAGCGGGGGGCTAGCGAACACCGGGGAGCTGTTTTTT	CASSAPSGGLANTGELFF
NA	NA	TRBV5-1	TRBJ2-1	TGCGCCAGCACCCTGACAGCCTACAATGAGCAGTTCTTC	CASTLTAYNEQFF
NA	NA	TRBV27	TRBJ2-1	TGTGCCAGCAGTTTCTTGGACACCAACAATGAGCAGTTCTTC	CASSFLDTNNEQFF
few	NA	TRBV29-1	TRBJ2-5	TGCAGCGTTGCGGCCAGGGCATTAGAGACCCAGTACTTC	CSVAARALETQYF
NA	NA	TRBV18	TRBJ1-6	TGTGCCAGCTCACCGACTTCAGGGGATTCACCCCTCCACTTT	CASSPTSGDSPLHF
NA	TRBD1	TRBV4-1	TRBJ2-2	TGCGCCAGCAGCCAAGTTAGGCTGCTGGGACAGATTAACACCGGGGAGCTGTTTTTT	CASSQVRLLGQINTGELFF
NA	NA	TRBV21-1	TRBJ2-7	TGTGCCTCGATGGCGGGGGAGCAGTACTTC	CASMAGEQYF
NA	NA	TRBV7-9	TRBJ2-1	TGTGCCAGCATATTCGGGGTCGGACTACTAAATGAGCAGTTCTTC	CASIFGVGLLNEQFF
NA	NA	TRBV28	TRBJ2-7	TGTGCCAGCAGTTCACCCGGTTTCAACTACTACGAGCAGTACTTC	CASSSPGFNYYEQYF
few	TRBD1	TRBV19	TRBJ1-2	TGTGCCAGTAGTGCGGGACAGGGGAATGAGAGGAACTATGGCTACACCTTC	CASSAGQGNERNYGYTF
NA	TRBD1	TRBV4-1	TRBJ2-5	TGCGCCAGCAGCCAAGTGGGGGAGACAGGGGCGTACCAAGAGACCCAGTACTTC	CASSQVGETGAYQETQYF
NA	TRBD1	TRBV27	TRBJ2-7	TGTGCCAGCAGTCGGACAGGGAACTCCTACGAGCAGTACTTC	CASSRTGNSYEQYF
NA	NA	TRBV21-1	TRBJ2-1	TGTGCCAGCAGCAAAAGGGACAGGGATGTTCCCAGCTCCTACAATGAGCAGTTCTTC	CASSKRDRDVPSSYNEQFF
NA	TRBD1	TRBV18	TRBJ1-1	TGTGCCAGCTCACCTGCCGGGACAGGGGGCACTGAAGCTTTCTTT	CASSPAGTGGTEAFF
NA	TRBD2	TRBV9	TRBJ2-2	TGTGCCAGCAGCTTTGCGGGGGGCTCGAACACCGGGGAGCTGTTTTTT	CASSFAGGSNTGELFF
NA	NA	TRBV7-6	TRBJ2-7	TGTGCCAGCAGCTTAGACGGGGGTTCCCCCTACGAGCAGTACTTC	CASSLDGGSPYEQYF
NA	TRBD1	TRBV9	TRBJ2-3	TGTGCCAGCAGCGTAGAAGGGGGCGCTTCCCGCACAGATACGCAGTATTTT	CASSVEGGASRTDTQYF
NA	NA	TRBV3-1/TRBV3-2	TRBJ2-3	TGTGCCAGCAGCGGAGGGGTGCGGGGACGCACAGATACGCAGTATTTT	CASSGGVRGRTDTQYF
NA	NA	TRBV5-4	TRBJ2-3	TGTGCCAGCAGCCTACAGGGTGGTACGCAGTATTTT	CASSLQGGTQYF
NA	NA	TRBV5-4	TRBJ1-1	TGTGCCAGCAGCCAAGGGGTTTCGGGGGACACTGAAGCTTTCTTT	CASSQGVSGDTEAFF
NA	NA	TRBV6-5	TRBJ2-7	TGTGCCAGCAGTTACCTGTCGGGAGACGAGCAGTACTTC	CASSYLSGDEQYF
NA	NA	TRBV10-3	TRBJ2-3	TGTGCCATCAGTGAGTCCAGGGCGAGCACAGATACGCAGTATTTT	CAISESRASTDTQYF
once	NA	TRBV20-1	TRBJ2-7	TGCAGTGCCAGTGCTCTGGTAGACTACGAGCAGTACTTC	CSASALVDYEQYF
NA	TRBD1	TRBV5-1	TRBJ1-2	TGCGCCAGCAGCGTGGACAGGGACCCTTATGGCTACACCTTC	CASSVDRDPYGYTF
NA	NA	TRBV27	TRBJ2-7	TGTGCCAGCAGTTTTACCCGGGACCCGGCGGGGGAGCAGTACTTC	CASSFTRDPAGEQYF
NA	TRBD1	TRBV9	TRBJ2-1	TGTGCCAGCAGCGAGGGAGCCCTAGAGGGGGCGATCAATGAGCAGTTCTTC	CASSEGALEGAINEQFF
NA	TRBD2	TRBV7-2	TRBJ2-2	TGTGCCAGCAGCTTAAAGCTAGCGGTAGGAACTAGGACCGGGGAGCTGTTTTTT	CASSLKLAVGTRTGELFF
NA	TRBD2	TRBV7-9	TRBJ2-7	TGTGCCAGCAGCCCGGGAGGGTTATACGAGCAGTACTTC	CASSPGGLYEQYF
NA	NA	TRBV5-1	TRBJ2-6	TGCGCCAGCAGCTCTGTCTCCTCTGGGGCCAACGTCCTGACTTTC	CASSSVSSGANVLTF
NA	NA	TRBV18	TRBJ1-6	TGTGCCAGCTCACCACTCAGGGCCCGAAATTCTATATTCGATAATTCACCCCTCCACTTT	CASSPLRARNSIFDNSPLHF
NA	NA	TRBV7-3	TRBJ1-1	TGTGCCAGCAGCCAAAGGGGGGAGGGCACTGAAGCTTTCTTT	CASSQRGEGTEAFF
NA	NA	TRBV2	TRBJ2-7	TGTGCCAGCAGTGAAAGGAGCAACGAGCAGTACTTC	CASSERSNEQYF
NA	TRBD1	TRBV27	TRBJ1-5	TGTGCCAGCAGCCGGGACAGTGCTCAGCCCCAGCATTTT	CASSRDSAQPQHF
NA	NA	TRBV9	TRBJ1-1	TGTGCCAGCAGCGCCTTAAAGGGCTCGGGGACTGAAGCTTTCTTT	CASSALKGSGTEAFF